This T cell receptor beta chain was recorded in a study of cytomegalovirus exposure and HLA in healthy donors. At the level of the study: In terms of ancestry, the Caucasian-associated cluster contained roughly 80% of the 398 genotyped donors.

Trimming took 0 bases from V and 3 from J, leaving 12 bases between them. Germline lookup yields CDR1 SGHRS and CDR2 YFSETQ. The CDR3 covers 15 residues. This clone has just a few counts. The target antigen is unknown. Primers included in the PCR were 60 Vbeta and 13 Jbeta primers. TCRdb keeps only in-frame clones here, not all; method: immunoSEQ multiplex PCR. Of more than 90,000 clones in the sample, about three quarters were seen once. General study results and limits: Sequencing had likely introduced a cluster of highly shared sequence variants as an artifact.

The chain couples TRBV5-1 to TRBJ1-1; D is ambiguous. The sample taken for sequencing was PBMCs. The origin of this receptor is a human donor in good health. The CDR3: CASSLAGGAYTEAFF. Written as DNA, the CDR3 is TGCGCCAGCAGCTTGGCCGGTGGTGCGTACACTGAAGCTTTCTTT.